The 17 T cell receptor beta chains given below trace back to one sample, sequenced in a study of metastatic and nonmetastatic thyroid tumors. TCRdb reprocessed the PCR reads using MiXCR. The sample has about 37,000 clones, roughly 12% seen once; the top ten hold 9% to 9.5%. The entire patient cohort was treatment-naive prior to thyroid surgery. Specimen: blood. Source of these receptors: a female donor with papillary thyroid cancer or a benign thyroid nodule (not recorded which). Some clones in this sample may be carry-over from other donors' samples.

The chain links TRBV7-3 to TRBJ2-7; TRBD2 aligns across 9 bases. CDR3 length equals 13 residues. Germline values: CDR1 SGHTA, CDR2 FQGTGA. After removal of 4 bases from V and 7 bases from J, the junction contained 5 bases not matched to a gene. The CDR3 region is CASSSGLATEQYF. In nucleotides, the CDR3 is TGTGCCAGCAGCTCCGGACTAGCGACGGAGCAGTACTTC. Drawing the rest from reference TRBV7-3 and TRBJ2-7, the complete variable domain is GAGVSQTPSNKVTEKGKYVELRCDPISGHTALYWYRQSLGQGPEFLIYFQGTGAADDSGLPNDRFFAVRPEGSVSTLKIQRTERGDSAVYLCASSSGLATEQYFGPGTRLTVT.

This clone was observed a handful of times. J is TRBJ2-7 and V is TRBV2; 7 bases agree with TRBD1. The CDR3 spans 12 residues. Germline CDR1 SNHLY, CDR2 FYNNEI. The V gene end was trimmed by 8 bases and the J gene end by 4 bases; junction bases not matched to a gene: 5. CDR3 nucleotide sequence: TGTGCCAGCGTCGGGACAGATTACGAGCAGTACTTC. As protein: CASVGTDYEQYF.

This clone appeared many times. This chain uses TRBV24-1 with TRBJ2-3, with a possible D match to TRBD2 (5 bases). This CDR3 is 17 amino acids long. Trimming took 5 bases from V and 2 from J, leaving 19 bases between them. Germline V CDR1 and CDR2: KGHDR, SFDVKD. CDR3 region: CATSAKDSLSSTDTQYF. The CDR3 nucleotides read TGTGCCACCAGTGCCAAGGACTCCCTTTCCTCCACAGATACGCAGTATTTT.

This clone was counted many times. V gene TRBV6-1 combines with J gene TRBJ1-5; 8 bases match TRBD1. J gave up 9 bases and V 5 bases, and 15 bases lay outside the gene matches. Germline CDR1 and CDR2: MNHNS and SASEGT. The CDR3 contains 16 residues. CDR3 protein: CASSQRGGQAWSPQHF. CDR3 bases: TGTGCCAGCAGTCAGAGGGGGGGACAGGCTTGGTCGCCCCAGCATTTT.

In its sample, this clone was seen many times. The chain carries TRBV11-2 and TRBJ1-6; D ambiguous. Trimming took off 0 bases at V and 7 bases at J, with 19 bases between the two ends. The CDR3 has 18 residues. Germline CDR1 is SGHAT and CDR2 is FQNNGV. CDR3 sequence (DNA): TGTGCCAGCAGCTTAGATCTCATAAAACGACCCGCAAATTCACCCCTCCACTTT. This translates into CASSLDLIKRPANSPLHF.

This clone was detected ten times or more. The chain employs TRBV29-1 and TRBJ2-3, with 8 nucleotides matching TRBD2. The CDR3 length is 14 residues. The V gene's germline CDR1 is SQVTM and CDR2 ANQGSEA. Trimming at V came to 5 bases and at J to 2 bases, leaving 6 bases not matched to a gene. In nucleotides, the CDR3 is TGCAGCGTTAACGCGGGAGGATCCACAGATACGCAGTATTTT. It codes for CSVNAGGSTDTQYF.

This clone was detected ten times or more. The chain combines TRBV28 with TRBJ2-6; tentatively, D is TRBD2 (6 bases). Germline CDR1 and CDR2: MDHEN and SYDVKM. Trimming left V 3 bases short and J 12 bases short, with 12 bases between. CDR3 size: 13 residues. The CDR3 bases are TGTGCCAGCAGTTTCTCGGGGGTCCCCGTCCTGACTTTC. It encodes CASSFSGVPVLTF.

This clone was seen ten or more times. The CDR3 nucleotides are TGTGCCAGCAGCTTAGGCCAGCCGAACACCGGGGAGCTGTTTTTT. It translates to CASSLGQPNTGELFF. The V call is TRBV7-9, the J call TRBJ2-2; D uncertain. V lost 1 base and J lost 0, with 6 bases in between. This CDR3 spans 15 amino acids. The germline CDR1 and CDR2 sequences are SEHNR and FQNEAQ (reference sequence). The whole variable domain, remainder taken from reference TRBV7-9 and TRBJ2-2, is DTGVSQNPRHKITKRGQNVTFRCDPISEHNRLYWYRQTLGQGPEFLTYFQNEAQLEKSRLLSDRFSAERPKGSFSTLEIQRTEQGDSAMYLCASSLGQPNTGELFFGEGSRLTVL.

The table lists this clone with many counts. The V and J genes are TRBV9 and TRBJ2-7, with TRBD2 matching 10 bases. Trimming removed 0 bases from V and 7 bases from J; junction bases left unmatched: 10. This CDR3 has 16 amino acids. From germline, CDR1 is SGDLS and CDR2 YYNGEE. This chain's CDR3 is CASSVGSASGSDEQYF. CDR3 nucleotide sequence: TGTGCCAGCAGCGTAGGGTCCGCTAGCGGGAGTGATGAGCAGTACTTC. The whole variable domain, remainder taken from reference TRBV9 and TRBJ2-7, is DSGVTQTPKHLITATGQRVTLRCSPRSGDLSVYWYQQSLDQGLQFLIQYYNGEERAKGNILERFSAQQFPDLHSELNLSSLELGDSALYFCASSVGSASGSDEQYFGPGTRLTVT.

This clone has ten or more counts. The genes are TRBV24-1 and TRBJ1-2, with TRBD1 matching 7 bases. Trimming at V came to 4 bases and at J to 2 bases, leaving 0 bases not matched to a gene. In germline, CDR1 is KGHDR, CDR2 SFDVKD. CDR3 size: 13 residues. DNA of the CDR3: TGTGCCACCAGTGAAGGGGGCAACTATGGCTACACCTTC. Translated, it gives CATSEGGNYGYTF.

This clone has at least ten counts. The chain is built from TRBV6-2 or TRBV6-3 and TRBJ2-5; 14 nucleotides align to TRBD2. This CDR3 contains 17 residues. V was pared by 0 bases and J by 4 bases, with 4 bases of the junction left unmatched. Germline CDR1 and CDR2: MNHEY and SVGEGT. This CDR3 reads CASSYSTGLAGAETQYF. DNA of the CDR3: TGTGCCAGCAGTTACTCGACGGGACTAGCGGGAGCAGAGACCCAGTACTTC.

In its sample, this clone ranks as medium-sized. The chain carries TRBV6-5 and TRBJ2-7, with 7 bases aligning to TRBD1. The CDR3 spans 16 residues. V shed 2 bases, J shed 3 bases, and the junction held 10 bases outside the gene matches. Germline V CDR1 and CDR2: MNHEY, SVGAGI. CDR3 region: CASSYLTTGSSYEQYF. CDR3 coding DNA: TGTGCCAGCAGTTACCTGACGACAGGGTCAAGCTACGAGCAGTACTTC.

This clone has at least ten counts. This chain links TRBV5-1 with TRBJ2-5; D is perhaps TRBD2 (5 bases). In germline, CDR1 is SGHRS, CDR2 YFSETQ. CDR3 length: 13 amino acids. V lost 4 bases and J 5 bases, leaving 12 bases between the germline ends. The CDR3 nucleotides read TGCGCCAGCAGCACCCCAGCGGAGGAGACCCAGTACTTC. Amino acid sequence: CASSTPAEETQYF. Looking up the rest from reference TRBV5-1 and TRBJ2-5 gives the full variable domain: KAGVTQTPRYLIKTRGQQVTLSCSPISGHRSVSWYQQTPGQGLQFLFEYFSETQRNKGNFPGRFSGRQFSNSRSEMNVSTLELGDSALYLCASSTPAEETQYFGPGTRLLVL.

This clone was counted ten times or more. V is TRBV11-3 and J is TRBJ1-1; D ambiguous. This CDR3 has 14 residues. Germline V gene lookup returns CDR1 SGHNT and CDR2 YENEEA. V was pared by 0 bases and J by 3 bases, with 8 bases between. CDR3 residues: CASSLDSLYTEAFF. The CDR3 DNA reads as TGTGCCAGCAGCTTAGATTCATTGTACACTGAAGCTTTCTTT.

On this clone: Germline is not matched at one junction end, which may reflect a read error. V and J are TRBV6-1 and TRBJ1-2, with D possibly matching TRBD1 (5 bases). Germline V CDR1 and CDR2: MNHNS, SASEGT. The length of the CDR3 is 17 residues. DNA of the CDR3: TGTGCCAGCATTTTCTTCCCCCTGACGGGACGTAACTATGGCTGCACCTTC. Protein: CASIFFPLTGRNYGCTF.

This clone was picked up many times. The CDR3: CASSSASGRGREPQHF. CDR3 nucleotide sequence: TGTGCCAGCAGCTCGGCGAGCGGAAGGGGACGAGAGCCCCAGCATTTT. The chain combines TRBV11-2 with TRBJ1-5, with D possibly matching TRBD1 (5 bases). This CDR3 has 16 residues. Trimming removed 4 bases at V and 8 bases at J, with 21 bases between. The germline gives CDR1 SGHAT, CDR2 FQNNGV. Complete variable domain (other parts from reference TRBV11-2 and TRBJ1-5): EAGVAQSPRYKIIEKRQSVAFWCNPISGHATLYWYQQILGQGPKLLIQFQNNGVVDDSQLPKDRFSAERLKGVDSTLKIQPAKLEDSAVYLCASSSASGRGREPQHFGDGTRLSIL.

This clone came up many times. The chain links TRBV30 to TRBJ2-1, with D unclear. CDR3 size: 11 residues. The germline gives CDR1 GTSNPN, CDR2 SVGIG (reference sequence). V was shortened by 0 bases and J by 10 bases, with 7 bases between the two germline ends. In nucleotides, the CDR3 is TGTGCCTGGAGTGTCTTAGGGGAGCAGTTCTTC. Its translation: CAWSVLGEQFF.